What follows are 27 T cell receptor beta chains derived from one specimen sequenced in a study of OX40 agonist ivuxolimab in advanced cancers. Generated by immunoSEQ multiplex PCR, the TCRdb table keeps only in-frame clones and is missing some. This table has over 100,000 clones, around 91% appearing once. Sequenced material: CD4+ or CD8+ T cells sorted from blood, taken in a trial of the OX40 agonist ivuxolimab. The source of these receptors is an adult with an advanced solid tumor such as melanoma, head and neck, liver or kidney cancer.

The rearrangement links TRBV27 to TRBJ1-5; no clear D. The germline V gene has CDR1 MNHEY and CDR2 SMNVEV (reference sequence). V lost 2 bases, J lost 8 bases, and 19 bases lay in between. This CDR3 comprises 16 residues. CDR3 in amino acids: CASSLNGNGYFEPQHF. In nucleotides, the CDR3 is TGTGCCAGCAGTTTAAATGGGAACGGGTACTTTGAGCCCCAGCATTTT.

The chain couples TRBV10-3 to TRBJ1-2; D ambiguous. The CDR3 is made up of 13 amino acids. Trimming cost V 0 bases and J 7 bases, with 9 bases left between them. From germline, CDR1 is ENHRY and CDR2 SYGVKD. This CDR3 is CAISESTRGGYTF. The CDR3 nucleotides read TGTGCCATCAGTGAGTCGACTCGGGGTGGCTACACCTTC.

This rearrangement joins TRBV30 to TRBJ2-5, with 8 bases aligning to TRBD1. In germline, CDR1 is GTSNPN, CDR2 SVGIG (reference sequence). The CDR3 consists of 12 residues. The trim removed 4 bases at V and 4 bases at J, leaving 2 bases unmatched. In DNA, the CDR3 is TGTGCCTGGACAGGGGGCGGAGAGACCCAGTACTTC. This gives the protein CAWTGGGETQYF.

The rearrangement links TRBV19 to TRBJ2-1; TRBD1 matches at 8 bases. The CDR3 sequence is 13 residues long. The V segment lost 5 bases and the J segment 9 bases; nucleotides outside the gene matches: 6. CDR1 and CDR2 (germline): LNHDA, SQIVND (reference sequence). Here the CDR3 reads CASSEQGVGEQFF. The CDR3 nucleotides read TGTGCCAGTAGTGAACAGGGGGTAGGTGAGCAGTTCTTC.

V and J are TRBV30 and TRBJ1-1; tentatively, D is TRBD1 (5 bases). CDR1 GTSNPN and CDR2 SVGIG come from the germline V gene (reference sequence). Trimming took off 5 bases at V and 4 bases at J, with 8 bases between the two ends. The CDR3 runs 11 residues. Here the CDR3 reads CAWGAATEAFF. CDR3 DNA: TGTGCCTGGGGGGCGGCCACTGAAGCTTTCTTT.

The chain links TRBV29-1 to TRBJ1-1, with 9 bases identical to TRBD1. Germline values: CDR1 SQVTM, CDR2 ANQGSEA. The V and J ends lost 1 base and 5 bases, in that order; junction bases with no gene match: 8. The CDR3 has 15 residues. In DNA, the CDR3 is TGCAGCGTTGAAGGTAACAGGGGGCTCGGAACTGAAGCTTTCTTT. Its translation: CSVEGNRGLGTEAFF.

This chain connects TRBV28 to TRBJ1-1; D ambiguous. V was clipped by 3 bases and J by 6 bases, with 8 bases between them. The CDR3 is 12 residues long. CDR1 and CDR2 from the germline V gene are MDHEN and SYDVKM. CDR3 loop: CASSLGISEAFF. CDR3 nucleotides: TGTGCCAGCAGTTTGGGGATCTCTGAAGCTTTCTTT.

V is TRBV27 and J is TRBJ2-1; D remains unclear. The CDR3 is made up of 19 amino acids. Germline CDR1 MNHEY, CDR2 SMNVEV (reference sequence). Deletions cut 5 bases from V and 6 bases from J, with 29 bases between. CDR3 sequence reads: CASSQQTRFGSSTSNEQFF. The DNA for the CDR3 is TGTGCCAGCAGTCAACAGACTCGTTTCGGCAGCAGTACCTCCAATGAGCAGTTCTTC.

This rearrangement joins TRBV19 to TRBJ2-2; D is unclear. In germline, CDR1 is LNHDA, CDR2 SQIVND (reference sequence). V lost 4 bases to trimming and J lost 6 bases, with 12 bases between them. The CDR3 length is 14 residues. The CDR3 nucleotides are TGTGCCAGTAGTACACGATCCGGTCCCGGGGAGCTGTTTTTT. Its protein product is CASSTRSGPGELFF.

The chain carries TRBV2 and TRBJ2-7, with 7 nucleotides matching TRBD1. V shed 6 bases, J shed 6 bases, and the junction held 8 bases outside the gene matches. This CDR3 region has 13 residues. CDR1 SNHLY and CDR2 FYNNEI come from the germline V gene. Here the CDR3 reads CASRPTTGAEQYF. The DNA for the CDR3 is TGTGCCAGCAGACCAACAACAGGGGCCGAGCAGTACTTC. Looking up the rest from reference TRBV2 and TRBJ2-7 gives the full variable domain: EPEVTQTPSHQVTQMGQEVILRCVPISNHLYFYWYRQILGQKVEFLVSFYNNEISEKSEIFDDQFSVERPDGSNFTLKIRSTKLEDSAMYFCASRPTTGAEQYFGPGTRLTVT.

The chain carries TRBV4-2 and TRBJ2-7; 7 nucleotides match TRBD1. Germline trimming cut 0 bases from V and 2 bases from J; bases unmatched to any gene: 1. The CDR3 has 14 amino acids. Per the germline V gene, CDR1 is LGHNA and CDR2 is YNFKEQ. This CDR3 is CASSQERGPYEQYF. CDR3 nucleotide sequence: TGTGCCAGCAGCCAAGAGAGGGGGCCCTACGAGCAGTACTTC.

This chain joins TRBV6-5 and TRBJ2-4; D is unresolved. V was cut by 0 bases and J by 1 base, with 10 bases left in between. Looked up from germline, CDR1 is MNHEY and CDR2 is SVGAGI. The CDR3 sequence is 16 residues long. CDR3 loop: CASSYSRPLAKNIQYF. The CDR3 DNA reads TGTGCCAGCAGTTACTCGAGGCCCCTCGCCAAAAACATTCAGTACTTC.

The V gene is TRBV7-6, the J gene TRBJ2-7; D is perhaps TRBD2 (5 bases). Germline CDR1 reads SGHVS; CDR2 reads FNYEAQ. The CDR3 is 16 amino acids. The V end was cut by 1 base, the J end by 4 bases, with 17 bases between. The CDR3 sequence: CASSLGGDMGIYEQYF. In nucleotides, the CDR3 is TGTGCCAGCAGCTTAGGGGGAGACATGGGAATTTACGAGCAGTACTTC.

The CDR3 nucleotides are TGTGCCAGCAGCTTCGGACAGGGGCGTGCCTACGAGCAGTACTTC. Its translation is CASSFGQGRAYEQYF. V and J are TRBV7-2 and TRBJ2-7; 9 bases agree with TRBD1. The V segment lost 3 bases and the J segment 2 bases; nucleotides outside the gene matches: 5. Germline values: CDR1 SGHTA, CDR2 FQGNSA. The CDR3 loop spans 15 amino acids.

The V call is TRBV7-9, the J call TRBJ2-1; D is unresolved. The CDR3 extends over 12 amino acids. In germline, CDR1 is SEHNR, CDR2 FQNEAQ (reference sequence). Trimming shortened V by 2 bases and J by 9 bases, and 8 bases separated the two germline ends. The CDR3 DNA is TGTGCCAGCAGCTTAAAGTTTGTTGAGCAGTTCTTC. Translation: CASSLKFVEQFF.

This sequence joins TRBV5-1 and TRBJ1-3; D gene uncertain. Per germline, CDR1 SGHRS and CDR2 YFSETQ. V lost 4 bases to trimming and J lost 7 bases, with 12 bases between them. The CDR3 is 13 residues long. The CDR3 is CASSLAERNTIYF. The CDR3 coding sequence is TGCGCCAGCAGCCTTGCAGAACGGAACACCATATATTTT.

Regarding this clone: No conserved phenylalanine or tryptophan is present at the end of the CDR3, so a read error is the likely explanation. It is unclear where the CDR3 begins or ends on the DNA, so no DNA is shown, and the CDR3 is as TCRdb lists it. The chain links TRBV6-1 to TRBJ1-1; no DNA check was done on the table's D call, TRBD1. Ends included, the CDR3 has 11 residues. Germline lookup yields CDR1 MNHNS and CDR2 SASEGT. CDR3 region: CASSGGTGAVI.

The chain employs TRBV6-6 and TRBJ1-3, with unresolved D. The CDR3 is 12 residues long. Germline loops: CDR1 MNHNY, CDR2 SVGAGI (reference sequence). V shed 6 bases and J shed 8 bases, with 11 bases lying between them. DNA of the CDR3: TGTGCCAGCAGCCGGCCCGGGGACACCATATATTTT. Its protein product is CASSRPGDTIYF.

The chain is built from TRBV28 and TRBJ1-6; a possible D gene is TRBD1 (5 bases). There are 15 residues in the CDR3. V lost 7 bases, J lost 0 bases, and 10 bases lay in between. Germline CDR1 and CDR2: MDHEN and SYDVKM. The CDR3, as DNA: TGTGCCAGCACTTACAGGAGCTCCTATAATTCACCCCTCCACTTT. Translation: CASTYRSSYNSPLHF.

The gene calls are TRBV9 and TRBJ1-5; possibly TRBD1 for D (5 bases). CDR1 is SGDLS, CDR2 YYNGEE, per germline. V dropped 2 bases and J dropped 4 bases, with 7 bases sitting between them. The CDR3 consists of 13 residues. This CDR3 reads CASSVGVNQPQHF. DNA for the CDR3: TGTGCCAGCAGCGTGGGGGTGAATCAGCCCCAGCATTTT.

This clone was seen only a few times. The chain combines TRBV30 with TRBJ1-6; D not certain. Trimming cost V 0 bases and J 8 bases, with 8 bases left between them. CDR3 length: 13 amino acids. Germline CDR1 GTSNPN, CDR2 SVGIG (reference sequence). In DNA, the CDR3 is TGTGCCTGGAGTGTATTAGGTTATTCACCCCTCCACTTT. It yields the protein CAWSVLGYSPLHF.

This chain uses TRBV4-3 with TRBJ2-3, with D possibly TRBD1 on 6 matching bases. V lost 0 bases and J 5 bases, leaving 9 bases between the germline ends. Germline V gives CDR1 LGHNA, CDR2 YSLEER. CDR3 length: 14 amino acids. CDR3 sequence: CASSQDSRGDTQYF. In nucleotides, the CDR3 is TGCGCCAGCAGCCAAGATTCCAGGGGAGATACGCAGTATTTT.

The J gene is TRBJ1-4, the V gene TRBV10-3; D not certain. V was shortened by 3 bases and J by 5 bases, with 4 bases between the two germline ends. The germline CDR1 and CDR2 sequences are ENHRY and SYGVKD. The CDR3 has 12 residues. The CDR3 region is CAISDRNEKLFF. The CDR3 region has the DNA TGTGCCATCAGTGACAGGAATGAAAAACTGTTTTTT.

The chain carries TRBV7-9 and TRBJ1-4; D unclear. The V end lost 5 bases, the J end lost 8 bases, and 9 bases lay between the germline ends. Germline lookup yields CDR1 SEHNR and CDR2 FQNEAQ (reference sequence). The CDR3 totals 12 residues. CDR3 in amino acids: CASSVVGEKLFF. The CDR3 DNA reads TGTGCCAGCAGCGTAGTGGGAGAAAAACTGTTTTTT.

CDR3 bases: TGTGCCAGCAGCTTGGAGTCGGTAATTCTAGCCAAAAACATTCAGTACTTC. Its protein is CASSLESVILAKNIQYF. This chain links TRBV5-8 with TRBJ2-4; unclear D gene. Per the germline V gene, CDR1 is SGHTS and CDR2 is YDEGEE. The V and J ends lost 0 bases and 0 bases respectively, with 13 bases between them. This CDR3 has 17 residues.

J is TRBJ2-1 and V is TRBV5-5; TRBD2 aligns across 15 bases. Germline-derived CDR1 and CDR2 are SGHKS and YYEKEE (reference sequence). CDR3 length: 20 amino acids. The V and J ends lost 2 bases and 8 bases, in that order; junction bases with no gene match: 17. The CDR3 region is CASSFGVPGLAGGLVDEQFF. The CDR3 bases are TGTGCCAGCAGCTTCGGTGTCCCGGGACTAGCGGGGGGATTAGTTGATGAGCAGTTCTTC.

In nucleotides, the CDR3 is TGTGCCAGCAGAGTTACAGGGAGAAACTATGGCTACACCTTC. It encodes CASRVTGRNYGYTF. The chain has TRBV6-6 and TRBJ1-2, with D possibly TRBD1 on 6 matching bases. Trimming cost V 6 bases and J 2 bases, with 13 bases left between them. The CDR3 runs 14 residues. CDR1 and CDR2 from the germline V gene are MNHNY and SVGAGI (reference sequence).